One sample yielded the 27 T cell receptor beta chains listed below, sequenced in a study of blood T cell repertoires in COVID-19. The method was immunoSEQ multiplex PCR; TCRdb's version includes in-frame clones alone and lacks a portion of them. The sample lists 130,000 to 150,000 clones, around 83% seen once, with 3% in the top ten. Specimen: peripheral blood. Receptors were obtained from a woman older than 75 with acute or convalescent COVID-19.

The chain combines TRBV7-3 with TRBJ1-3, with D hard to call. V shed 4 bases and J shed 3 bases, with 7 bases lying between them. The CDR3 is 13 residues long. From germline, CDR1 is SGHTA and CDR2 FQGTGA. CDR3 residues: CASSSSYGNTIYF. As DNA, the CDR3 is TGTGCCAGCAGCTCCTCCTATGGAAACACCATATATTTT. The complete variable domain, with remaining parts taken from reference TRBV7-3 and TRBJ1-3, reads GAGVSQTPSNKVTEKGKYVELRCDPISGHTALYWYRQSLGQGPEFLIYFQGTGAADDSGLPNDRFFAVRPEGSVSTLKIQRTERGDSAVYLCASSSSYGNTIYFGEGSWLTVV.

V gene TRBV5-5 combines with J gene TRBJ2-3, with a possible D match to TRBD2 (5 bases). V was cut by 1 base and J by 0 bases, with 15 bases left in between. This CDR3 is 17 amino acids long. Germline CDR1 reads SGHKS; CDR2 reads YYEKEE (reference sequence). The CDR3 region has the DNA TGTGCCAGCAGCTTGAGGACTGTTAGAACTAGCACAGATACGCAGTATTTT. Residues: CASSLRTVRTSTDTQYF.

The chain recombines TRBV4-1 with TRBJ2-3; D is unresolved. The CDR3 extends over 14 amino acids. The V gene's germline CDR1 is MGHRA and CDR2 YSYEKL. V lost 0 bases and J 1 base, leaving 5 bases between the germline ends. The CDR3 sequence is CASSQDPGTDTQYF. For the CDR3, the DNA is TGCGCCAGCAGCCAAGATCCGGGCACAGATACGCAGTATTTT.

The chain links TRBV2 to TRBJ1-5; D is unclear. CDR1 and CDR2 from the germline V gene are SNHLY and FYNNEI. The CDR3 loop spans 14 amino acids. V was trimmed by 8 bases and J by 0 bases, leaving 11 bases between them. As DNA, the CDR3 is TGTGCCAGCGGTCCTTCAGGTAGCAATCAGCCCCAGCATTTT. This sequence encodes CASGPSGSNQPQHF.

This chain links TRBV21-1 with TRBJ2-7; the table's D gene call, TRBD1, was not cross checked with the DNA. TRBV21-1 constitutes a pseudogene. The CDR3 is 18 amino acids. CDR3 nucleotide sequence: TGTGCCAGCAGCAAAAAAGGAACCCGGGTCAGGGCTTCCTACGAGCAGTACTTC. This sequence encodes CASSKKGTRVRASYEQYF.

This chain links TRBV5-4 with TRBJ1-4; no firm D call. V lost 3 bases and J 6 bases, leaving 15 bases between the germline ends. Germline CDR1 is SGHNT and CDR2 is YYREEE (reference sequence). This CDR3 is 15 amino acids long. CDR3 region: CASSSLGSGDEKLFF. The CDR3, as DNA: TGTGCCAGCAGCTCATTAGGGAGTGGGGATGAAAAACTGTTTTTT.

V is TRBV29-1 and J is TRBJ2-5; 8 bases fit TRBD2. J lost 3 bases, V lost 6 bases, and 6 bases had no gene match. The germline gives CDR1 SQVTM, CDR2 ANQGSEA. The CDR3 runs to 13 residues. The chain's CDR3 is CSVPGSGEETQYF. CDR3 sequence (DNA): TGCAGCGTCCCCGGTAGCGGGGAAGAGACCCAGTACTTC.

This clone was detected once. V gene TRBV7-3 combines with J gene TRBJ1-5; TRBD1 matches at 7 bases. The CDR3 has 14 amino acids. Germline V gene data show CDR1 as SGHTA and CDR2 as FQGTGA. After removal of 5 bases from V and 4 bases from J, the junction contained 5 bases not matched to a gene. CDR3 in DNA: TGTGCCAGCAGCCGGGACAGCGGGAATCAGCCCCAGCATTTT. Its protein product is CASSRDSGNQPQHF.

The rearrangement joins TRBV10-3 to TRBJ1-5; unclear D gene. The CDR3 is 14 amino acids. The germline V and J ends were trimmed by 3 bases and 3 bases, with 9 bases remaining between them. CDR1 is ENHRY and CDR2 is SYGVKD in the germline V gene. Here the CDR3 DNA reads TGTGCCATCAGTGACCGGCAGGACAATCAGCCCCAGCATTTT. Its translation is CAISDRQDNQPQHF.

This chain uses TRBV3-1 (or the pseudogene TRBV3-2) with TRBJ1-2, with D possibly TRBD1 on 6 matching bases. Deletions cut 2 bases from V and 6 bases from J, with 13 bases between. This CDR3 has 14 residues. Germline V gives CDR1 LGHDT, CDR2 YNNKEL (reference sequence). This CDR3 reads CASSQKTTGNGYTF. DNA for the CDR3: TGTGCCAGCAGCCAAAAGACTACAGGGAATGGCTACACCTTC.

CDR3 coding DNA: TGTGCCGCAGACTCGGGGGGCCGAGGGGGGCAGTTCTTC. Its protein product is CAADSGGRGGQFF. This chain uses TRBV10-3 with TRBJ2-1, with D perhaps TRBD2 (7 bases). This CDR3 has 13 amino acids. From germline, CDR1 is ENHRY and CDR2 SYGVKD. V shed 11 bases and J shed 12 bases, with 23 bases lying between them.

In nucleotides, the CDR3 is TGTGCCAGCCTGGGGCGGACAGGGTTGGAGAACACTGAAGCTTTCTTT. This gives the protein CASLGRTGLENTEAFF. The chain couples TRBV7-9 to TRBJ1-1; 8 nucleotides agree with TRBD1. J was trimmed by 1 base and V by 8 bases; bases with no gene match: 12. The CDR3 extends over 16 amino acids. The germline V gene encodes CDR1 SEHNR and CDR2 FQNEAQ (reference sequence). Full variable domain (outside the CDR3, taken from reference TRBV7-9 and TRBJ1-1): DTGVSQNPRHKITKRGQNVTFRCDPISEHNRLYWYRQTLGQGPEFLTYFQNEAQLEKSRLLSDRFSAERPKGSFSTLEIQRTEQGDSAMYLCASLGRTGLENTEAFFGQGTRLTVV.

This clone was seen only once. The chain couples TRBV4-1 to TRBJ1-4, with TRBD1 matching 7 bases. Germline loops: CDR1 MGHRA, CDR2 YSYEKL. The ends lost 0 bases at V and 8 bases at J; junction bases unmatched: 3. CDR3 size: 14 residues. As DNA, the CDR3 is TGCGCCAGCAGCCAAGAACAGGGGAGAGAAAAACTGTTTTTT. This encodes CASSQEQGREKLFF.

V and J are TRBV13 and TRBJ1-3, with D tentatively TRBD1 (6 bases). V lost 0 bases and J lost 1, with 13 bases in between. The CDR3 is 17 amino acids. Germline V gives CDR1 PRHDT, CDR2 FYEKMQ (reference sequence). The CDR3: CASSLGRGGPSGNTIYF. For the CDR3, the DNA is TGTGCCAGCAGCTTAGGCCGCGGGGGGCCTTCTGGAAACACCATATATTTT.

The V call is TRBV24-1, the J call TRBJ1-2, with TRBD1 matching 11 bases. The V segment lost 4 bases and the J segment 4 bases; nucleotides outside the gene matches: 7. The CDR3 has 16 residues. CDR1 is KGHDR, CDR2 SFDVKD, per germline. CDR3: CATSDSRTGGVYGYTF. CDR3 nucleotide sequence: TGTGCCACCAGTGACTCCCGGACAGGGGGCGTCTATGGCTACACCTTC.

This clone has more than one count but fewer than ten. The chain carries TRBV7-8 and TRBJ1-1; possible D gene TRBD1, 6 bases. The CDR3 is made up of 15 amino acids. Trimming removed 5 bases at V and 1 base at J, with 14 bases between. CDR1 and CDR2 (germline): SGHVS, FQNEAQ. The CDR3 nucleotides are TGTGCCAGCAGCCCAATTAGCAGGGGGAACACTGAAGCTTTCTTT. Its protein product is CASSPISRGNTEAFF.

The chain combines TRBV7-2 with TRBJ2-2, with D tentatively TRBD1 (5 bases). Germline values: CDR1 SGHTA, CDR2 FQGNSA. The CDR3 has 15 residues. The V gene lost 5 bases and the J gene lost 2 bases, with 12 bases spanning the gap. The CDR3 reads CASSRSTANTGELFF. CDR3 nucleotides: TGTGCCAGCAGCCGTTCGACAGCAAACACCGGGGAGCTGTTTTTT.

This chain joins TRBV6-2 or TRBV6-3 and TRBJ2-7; no clear D gene. The CDR3 sequence is 13 residues long. Germline V CDR1 and CDR2: MNHEY, SVGEGT. The V gene lost 2 bases and the J gene lost 2 bases, with 7 bases spanning the gap. The CDR3 region is CASSYAQAYEQYF. CDR3 sequence (DNA): TGTGCCAGCAGTTACGCCCAGGCCTACGAGCAGTACTTC.

Here the CDR3 DNA reads TGTGCCAGCAGCGTAGGACAGGGTCTGGAAGCTTTCTTT. Translated: CASSVGQGLEAFF. This chain joins TRBV9 and TRBJ1-1, with TRBD1 matching 7 bases. The V gene's germline CDR1 is SGDLS and CDR2 YYNGEE. Losses at the gene ends were 0 bases for V and 8 bases for J; bases not matched to a gene: 4. The CDR3 has 13 amino acids. Filled out from reference TRBV9 and TRBJ1-1, the complete variable domain reads DSGVTQTPKHLITATGQRVTLRCSPRSGDLSVYWYQQSLDQGLQFLIQYYNGEERAKGNILERFSAQQFPDLHSELNLSSLELGDSALYFCASSVGQGLEAFFGQGTRLTVV.

The gene calls are TRBV27 and TRBJ2-7, with D maybe TRBD2 (6 bases). Germline CDR1 and CDR2: MNHEY and SMNVEV (reference sequence). Trimming cost V 6 bases and J 9 bases, with 21 bases left between them. The CDR3 extends over 14 amino acids. This chain's CDR3 is CASSPKDRETGQYF. The CDR3 DNA reads TGTGCCAGCAGCCCCAAAGACCGGGAGACTGGGCAGTACTTC.

The V call is TRBV6-6, the J call TRBJ2-7; possible D gene TRBD1, 5 bases. The ends were cut back, 1 base at V and 1 base at J, with 8 bases in the middle. The germline V gene has CDR1 MNHNY and CDR2 SVGAGI (reference sequence). This CDR3 spans 14 amino acids. CDR3 amino acids: CASSYLAGSYEQYF. The CDR3 nucleotides are TGTGCCAGCAGTTACTTGGCAGGGTCCTACGAGCAGTACTTC.

This chain joins TRBV2 and TRBJ1-1; D uncertain. V was cut by 7 bases and J by 7 bases, with 10 bases left in between. This CDR3 contains 11 residues. The V gene's germline CDR1 is SNHLY and CDR2 FYNNEI. This chain's CDR3 is CASTPRIEAFF. The CDR3 nucleotides read TGTGCCAGCACCCCTCGTATTGAAGCTTTCTTT.

Here the CDR3 reads CASSGDRGAEAFF. The CDR3 bases are TGTGCCAGCAGTGGAGACAGGGGCGCTGAAGCTTTCTTT. The chain combines TRBV9 with TRBJ1-1; 8 bases map to TRBD1. The germline CDR1 and CDR2 sequences are SGDLS and YYNGEE. Germline trimming cut 5 bases from V and 6 bases from J; bases unmatched to any gene: 6. The CDR3 is 13 residues long.

This clone was detected once. The J gene is TRBJ2-3, the V gene TRBV4-1; no clear D. Per germline, CDR1 MGHRA and CDR2 YSYEKL. This CDR3 contains 17 residues. Trimming removed 4 bases from V and 3 bases from J, with 20 bases in between. The CDR3 coding sequence is TGCGCCAGCAGCCTTCAATTTCCCCAGGTTAGGACAGATACGCAGTATTTT. Protein product: CASSLQFPQVRTDTQYF.

J is TRBJ1-2 and V is TRBV29-1; 7 bases match TRBD1. CDR3 length: 17 residues. Germline V gene data show CDR1 as SQVTM and CDR2 as ANQGSEA. Unmatched junction bases numbered 14, after V lost 3 bases and J lost 1 base. The CDR3 nucleotides are TGCAGCGTTGAGATCTTTCTAGGACAGGCTGATAACTATGGCTACACCTTC. It specifies CSVEIFLGQADNYGYTF.

The chain recombines TRBV19 with TRBJ1-2, with D perhaps TRBD1 (5 bases). Between the trimmed V and J ends, which lost 6 bases and 4 bases, there was a span of 18 bases. This CDR3 comprises 15 residues. The germline V gene has CDR1 LNHDA and CDR2 SQIVND (reference sequence). CDR3 protein: CASSAQDTTAYGYTF. CDR3 bases: TGTGCCAGTAGCGCTCAGGACACAACGGCCTATGGCTACACCTTC.

The chain has TRBV9 and TRBJ2-7; unclear D gene. This CDR3 contains 14 residues. Per germline, CDR1 SGDLS and CDR2 YYNGEE. V dropped 4 bases and J dropped 6 bases, with 17 bases sitting between them. CDR3 region: CASSSQTNPFEQYF. For the CDR3, the DNA is TGTGCCAGCAGCTCCCAAACAAATCCCTTCGAGCAGTACTTC.